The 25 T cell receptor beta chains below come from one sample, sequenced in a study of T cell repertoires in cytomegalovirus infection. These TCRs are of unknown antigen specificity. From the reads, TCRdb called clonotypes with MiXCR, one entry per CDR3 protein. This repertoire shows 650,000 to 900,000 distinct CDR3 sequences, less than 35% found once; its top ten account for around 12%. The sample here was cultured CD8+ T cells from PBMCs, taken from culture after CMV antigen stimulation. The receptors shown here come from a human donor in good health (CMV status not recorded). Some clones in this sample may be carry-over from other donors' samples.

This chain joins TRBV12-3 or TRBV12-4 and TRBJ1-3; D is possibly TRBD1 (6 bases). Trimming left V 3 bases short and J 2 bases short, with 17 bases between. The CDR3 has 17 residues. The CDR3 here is CASSFRAGDFAGNTIYF. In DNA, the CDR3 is TGTGCCAGCAGTTTCCGGGCAGGGGACTTTGCTGGAAACACCATATATTTT.

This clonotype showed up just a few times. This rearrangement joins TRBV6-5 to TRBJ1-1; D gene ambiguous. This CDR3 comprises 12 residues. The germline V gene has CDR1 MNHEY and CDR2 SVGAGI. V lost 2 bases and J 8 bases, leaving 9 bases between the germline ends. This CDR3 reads CASSYDGDEAFF. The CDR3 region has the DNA TGTGCCAGCAGTTACGACGGAGACGAAGCTTTCTTT.

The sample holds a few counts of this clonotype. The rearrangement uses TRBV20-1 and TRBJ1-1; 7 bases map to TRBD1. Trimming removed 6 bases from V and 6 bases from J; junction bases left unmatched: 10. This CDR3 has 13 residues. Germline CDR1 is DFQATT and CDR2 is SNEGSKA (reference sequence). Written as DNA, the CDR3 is TGCAGTGCCCGACCAGGGGGGGAGCCTGAAGCTTTCTTT. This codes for CSARPGGEPEAFF.

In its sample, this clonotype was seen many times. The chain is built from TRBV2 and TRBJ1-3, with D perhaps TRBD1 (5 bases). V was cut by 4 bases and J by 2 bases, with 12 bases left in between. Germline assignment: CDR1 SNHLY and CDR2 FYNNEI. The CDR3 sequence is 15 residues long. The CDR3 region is CASSGSEGAGNTIYF. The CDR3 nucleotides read TGTGCCAGCAGTGGGAGCGAAGGGGCTGGAAACACCATATATTTT.

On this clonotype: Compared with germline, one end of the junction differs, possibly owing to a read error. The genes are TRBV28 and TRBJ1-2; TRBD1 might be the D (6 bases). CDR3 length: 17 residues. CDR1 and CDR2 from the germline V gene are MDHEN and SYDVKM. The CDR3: CASSLSLRQGRVYDYTF. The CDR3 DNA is TGTGCCAGCAGTTTATCGTTAAGGCAGGGGCGCGTATATGACTACACCTTC.

The CDR3 loop is CASSGRTGEQPQHF. The CDR3 nucleotides are TGTGCCAGCAGTGGTCGGACAGGGGAGCAGCCCCAGCATTTT. The chain combines TRBV25-1 with TRBJ1-5; TRBD1 aligns across 9 bases. The V gene end was trimmed by 4 bases and the J gene end by 7 bases; junction bases not matched to a gene: 5. Germline V CDR1 and CDR2: MGHDK, SYGVNS. The CDR3 sequence is 14 residues long.

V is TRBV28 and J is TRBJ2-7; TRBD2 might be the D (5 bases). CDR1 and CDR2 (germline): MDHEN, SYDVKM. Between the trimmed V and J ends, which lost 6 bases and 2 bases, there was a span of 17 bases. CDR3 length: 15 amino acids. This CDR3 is CASSPTRNPPYEQYV. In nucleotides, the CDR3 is TGTGCCAGCAGCCCCACTAGGAATCCCCCCTACGAGCAGTACGTC.

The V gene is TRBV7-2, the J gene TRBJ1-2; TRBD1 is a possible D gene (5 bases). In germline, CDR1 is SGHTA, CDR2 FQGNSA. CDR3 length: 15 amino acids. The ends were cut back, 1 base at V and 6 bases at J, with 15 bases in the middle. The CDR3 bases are TGTGCCAGCAGCTTAGGGACACCCACCATCCATGGCTACACCTTC. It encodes CASSLGTPTIHGYTF.

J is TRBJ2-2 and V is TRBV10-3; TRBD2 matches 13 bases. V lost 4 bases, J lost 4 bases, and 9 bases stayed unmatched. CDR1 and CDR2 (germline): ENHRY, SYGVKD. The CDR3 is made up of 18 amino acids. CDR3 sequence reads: CAISVETSGGRITGELFF. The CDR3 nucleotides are TGTGCCATCAGTGTGGAGACTAGCGGGGGGCGAATCACCGGGGAGCTGTTTTTT.

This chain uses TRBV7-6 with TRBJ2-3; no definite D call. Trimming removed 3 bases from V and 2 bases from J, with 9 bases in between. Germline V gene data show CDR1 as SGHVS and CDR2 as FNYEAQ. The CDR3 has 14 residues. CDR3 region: CASSFARYTDTQYF. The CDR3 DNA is TGTGCCAGCAGCTTTGCCCGTTACACAGATACGCAGTATTTT.

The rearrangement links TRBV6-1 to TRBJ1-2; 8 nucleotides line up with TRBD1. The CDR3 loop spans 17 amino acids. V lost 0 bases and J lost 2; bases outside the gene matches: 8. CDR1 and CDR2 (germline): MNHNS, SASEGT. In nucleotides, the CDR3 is TGTGCCAGCAGTGAAGCGGAGTTCGGACAGGGAAACTATGGCTACACCTTC. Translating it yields CASSEAEFGQGNYGYTF.

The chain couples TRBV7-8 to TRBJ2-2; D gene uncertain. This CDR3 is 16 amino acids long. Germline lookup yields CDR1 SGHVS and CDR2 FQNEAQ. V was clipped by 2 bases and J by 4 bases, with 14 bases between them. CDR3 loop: CASSLLETLSTGELFF. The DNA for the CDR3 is TGTGCCAGCAGCTTATTGGAGACCCTAAGCACCGGGGAGCTGTTTTTT.

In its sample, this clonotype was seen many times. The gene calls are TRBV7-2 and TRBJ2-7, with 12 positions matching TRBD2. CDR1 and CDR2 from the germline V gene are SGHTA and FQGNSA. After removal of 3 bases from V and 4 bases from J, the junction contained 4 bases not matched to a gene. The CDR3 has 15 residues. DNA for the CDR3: TGTGCCAGCAGCTTCTCGACTAGCGGGGGTTACGAGCAGTACGTC. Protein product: CASSFSTSGGYEQYV.

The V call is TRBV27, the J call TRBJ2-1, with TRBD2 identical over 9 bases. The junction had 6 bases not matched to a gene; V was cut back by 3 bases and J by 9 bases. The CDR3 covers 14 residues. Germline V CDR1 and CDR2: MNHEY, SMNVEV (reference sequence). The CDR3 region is CASSFLAGGGEQFF. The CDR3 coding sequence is TGTGCCAGCAGTTTCCTGGCGGGGGGGGGTGAGCAGTTCTTC.

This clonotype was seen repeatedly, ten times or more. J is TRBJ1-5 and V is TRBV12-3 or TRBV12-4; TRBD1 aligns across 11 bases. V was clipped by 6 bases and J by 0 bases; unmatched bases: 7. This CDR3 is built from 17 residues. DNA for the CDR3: TGTGCCAGCAGCCCGGGACAGGGGGATTATAGCAATCAGCCCCAGCATTTT. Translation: CASSPGQGDYSNQPQHF.

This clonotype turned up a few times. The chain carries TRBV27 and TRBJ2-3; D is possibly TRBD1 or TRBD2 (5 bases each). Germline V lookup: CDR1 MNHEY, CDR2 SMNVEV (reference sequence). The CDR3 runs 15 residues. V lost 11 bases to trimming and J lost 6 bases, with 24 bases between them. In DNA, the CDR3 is TGTGCCGTTTCATCCGGGACGCTGACATCGGATACGCAGTATTTT. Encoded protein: CAVSSGTLTSDTQYF.

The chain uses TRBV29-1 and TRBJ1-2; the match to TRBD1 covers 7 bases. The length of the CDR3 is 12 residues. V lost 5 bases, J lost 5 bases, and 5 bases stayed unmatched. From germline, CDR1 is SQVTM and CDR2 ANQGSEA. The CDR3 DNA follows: TGCAGCGTTTTCGACAGGGATTATGGCTACACCTTC. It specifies CSVFDRDYGYTF.

CDR3 in amino acids: CASTTVGAESVYGYTF. Written as DNA, the CDR3 is TGTGCCAGCACCACCGTAGGAGCAGAGTCCGTCTATGGCTACACCTTC. The chain has TRBV7-8 and TRBJ1-2; D gene ambiguous. The V and J ends lost 7 bases and 4 bases respectively, with 22 bases between them. In germline, CDR1 is SGHVS, CDR2 FQNEAQ. The CDR3 has 16 amino acids. The variable domain in full, completed from reference TRBV7-8 and TRBJ1-2, reads GAGVSQSPRYKVAKRGQDVALRCDPISGHVSLFWYQQALGQGPEFLTYFQNEAQLDKSGLPSDRFFAERPEGSVSTLKIQRTQQEDSAVYLCASTTVGAESVYGYTFGSGTRLTVV.

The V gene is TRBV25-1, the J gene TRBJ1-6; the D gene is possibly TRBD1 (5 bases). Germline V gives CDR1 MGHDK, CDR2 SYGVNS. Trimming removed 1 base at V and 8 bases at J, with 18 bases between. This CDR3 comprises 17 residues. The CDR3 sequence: CASSEWSAGVGDSPLHF. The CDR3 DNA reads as TGTGCCAGCAGTGAATGGTCGGCGGGGGTGGGGGATTCACCCCTCCACTTT.

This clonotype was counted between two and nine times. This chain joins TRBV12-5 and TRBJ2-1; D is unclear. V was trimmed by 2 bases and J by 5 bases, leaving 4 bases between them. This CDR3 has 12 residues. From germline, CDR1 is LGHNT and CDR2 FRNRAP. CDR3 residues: CASGLRDNEQFF. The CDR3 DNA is TGTGCTAGTGGTTTGAGGGACAATGAGCAGTTCTTC.

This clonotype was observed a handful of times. CDR3 coding DNA: TGTGCCAGCAGTTCACATCCGACCGTTAGCACAGATACGCAGTATTTT. This encodes CASSSHPTVSTDTQYF. The J gene is TRBJ2-3, the V gene TRBV6-2 or TRBV6-3; D is uncertain. Trimming cost V 4 bases and J 0 bases, with 14 bases left between them. The CDR3 covers 16 residues. Germline assignment: CDR1 MNHEY and CDR2 SVGEGT.

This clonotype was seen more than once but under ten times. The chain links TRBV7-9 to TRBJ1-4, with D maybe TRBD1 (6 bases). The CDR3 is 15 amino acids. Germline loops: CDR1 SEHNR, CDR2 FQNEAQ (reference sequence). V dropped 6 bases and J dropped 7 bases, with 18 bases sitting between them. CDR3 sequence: CASSSQGRLGEKLFF. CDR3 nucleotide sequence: TGTGCCAGCAGTTCCCAGGGGAGGCTCGGTGAAAAACTGTTTTTT. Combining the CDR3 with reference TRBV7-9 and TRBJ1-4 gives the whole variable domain DTGVSQNPRHKITKRGQNVTFRCDPISEHNRLYWYRQTLGQGPEFLTYFQNEAQLEKSRLLSDRFSAERPKGSFSTLEIQRTEQGDSAMYLCASSSQGRLGEKLFFGSGTQLSVL.

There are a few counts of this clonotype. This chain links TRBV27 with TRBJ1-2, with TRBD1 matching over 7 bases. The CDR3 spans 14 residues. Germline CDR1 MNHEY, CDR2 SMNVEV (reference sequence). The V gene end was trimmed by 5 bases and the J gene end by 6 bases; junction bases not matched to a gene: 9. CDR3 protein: CASSPSGQQDGYTF. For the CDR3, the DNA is TGTGCCAGCAGTCCCTCGGGACAGCAAGATGGCTACACCTTC.

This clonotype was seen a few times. Written as DNA, the CDR3 is TGTGCCAGCAGCGAGCATCTAGCCACCGGGACAGGAACCTACGAGCAGTACTTC. Translation gives CASSEHLATGTGTYEQYF. The V gene is TRBV7-6, the J gene TRBJ2-7; the match to TRBD1 covers 8 bases. J lost 2 bases, V lost 5 bases, and 17 bases had no gene match. The germline V gene encodes CDR1 SGHVS and CDR2 FNYEAQ. The CDR3 spans 18 residues.

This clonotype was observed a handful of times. CDR3 nucleotide sequence: TGTGCCAGCAGCTTGAATAGGGCCCAGCGTGCTGGCTACACCTTC. This gives the protein CASSLNRAQRAGYTF. The chain employs TRBV5-6 and TRBJ1-2; no definite D call. This CDR3 region has 15 residues. CDR1 and CDR2 (germline): SGHDT, YYEEEE. V gave up 1 base and J gave up 7 bases, with 17 bases separating them.